A single sample gave rise to the 25 T cell receptor beta chains below, sequenced in a study of T cell responses to AZD1222 COVID-19 vaccine. Clones were read by immunoSEQ multiplex PCR, and TCRdb kept only the in-frame ones, dropping some. The sample shows 150,000 or so clones, and over 2% sits with its ten largest clones. The sequenced material came from peripheral blood. The receptors were gathered from an adult in good health.

The CDR3 reads CASSLRDIYNSPLHF. Here the CDR3 DNA reads TGTGCCAGCAGCCTCCGGGACATTTATAATTCACCCCTCCACTTT. The chain couples TRBV7-2 to TRBJ1-6; possible D gene TRBD1, 6 bases. V was trimmed by 5 bases and J by 4 bases, leaving 12 bases between them. The CDR3 has 15 residues. Germline CDR1 SGHTA, CDR2 FQGNSA. The full variable domain, in which reference TRBV7-2 and TRBJ1-6 provide the parts outside the CDR3, is GAGVSQSPSNKVTEKGKDVELRCDPISGHTALYWYRQSLGQGLEFLIYFQGNSAPDKSGLPSDRFSAERTGGSVSTLTIQRTQQEDSAVYLCASSLRDIYNSPLHFGNGTRLTVT.

The rearrangement joins TRBV6-5 to TRBJ1-3; TRBD1 matches at 8 bases. The CDR3 length is 14 residues. With 7 bases clipped from V and 3 bases from J, the junction kept 5 bases outside the gene matches. Germline V gene sequence: CDR1 MNHEY, CDR2 SVGAGI. CDR3 protein: CASTQGAVGNTIYF. Here the CDR3 DNA reads TGTGCCAGCACTCAGGGGGCTGTTGGAAACACCATATATTTT.

The chain employs TRBV6-2 or TRBV6-3 and TRBJ1-1, with 8 bases that match TRBD1. The J segment lost 6 bases and the V segment lost 0 bases, leaving 6 bases of the junction unmatched. Germline CDR1 is MNHEY and CDR2 is SVGEGT. The CDR3 is 15 residues long. CDR3 amino acids: CASSYSGGTGSEAFF. The DNA for the CDR3 is TGTGCCAGCAGTTACTCCGGGGGGACAGGCTCTGAAGCTTTCTTT.

The chain is built from TRBV4-1 and TRBJ1-5; 10 positions agree with TRBD1. This CDR3 region has 16 residues. The germline V gene encodes CDR1 MGHRA and CDR2 YSYEKL. The J segment lost 6 bases and the V segment lost 1 base, leaving 6 bases of the junction unmatched. As DNA, the CDR3 is TGCGCCAGCAGCCAAGGGGTGACAGGGGGCCCTCAGCCCCAGCATTTT. Protein sequence: CASSQGVTGGPQPQHF.

This chain joins TRBV30 and TRBJ2-7; weak D call: TRBD1 (5 bases). Germline CDR1 GTSNPN, CDR2 SVGIG (reference sequence). V lost 0 bases to trimming and J lost 4 bases, with 7 bases between them. This CDR3 has 12 residues. The DNA of the CDR3 is TGTGCCTGGAGTGTACCAGGGTACGAGCAGTACTTC. Its protein is CAWSVPGYEQYF.

The chain is built from TRBV4-3 and TRBJ1-2; TRBD1 is a possible D gene (6 bases). The V end lost 3 bases, the J end lost 4 bases, and 18 bases lay between the germline ends. This CDR3 region has 16 residues. Germline CDR1 LGHNA, CDR2 YSLEER. Here the CDR3 reads CASSQSGDTSRYGYTF. CDR3 nucleotides: TGCGCCAGCAGCCAGTCCGGGGACACCTCCCGCTATGGCTACACCTTC.

The gene calls are TRBV29-1 and TRBJ2-5; possible D gene TRBD2, 5 bases. CDR1 is SQVTM, CDR2 ANQGSEA, per germline. This CDR3 is built from 13 residues. Between the trimmed V and J ends, which lost 3 bases and 7 bases, there was a span of 15 bases. The CDR3 nucleotides read TGCAGCGTTGAGGAGCAGTCCCGGGGGACCCAGTACTTC. It translates to CSVEEQSRGTQYF.

The rearrangement joins TRBV11-2 to TRBJ2-2; 9 bases are a match to TRBD2. CDR1 is SGHAT, CDR2 FQNNGV, per germline. CDR3 length equals 16 residues. Trimming removed 5 bases from V and 3 bases from J; junction bases left unmatched: 7. CDR3 sequence: CASSPLLAGDTGELFF. Here the CDR3 DNA reads TGTGCCAGCAGCCCCCTGTTAGCGGGGGACACCGGGGAGCTGTTTTTT. Filled out from reference TRBV11-2 and TRBJ2-2, the complete variable domain reads EAGVAQSPRYKIIEKRQSVAFWCNPISGHATLYWYQQILGQGPKLLIQFQNNGVVDDSQLPKDRFSAERLKGVDSTLKIQPAKLEDSAVYLCASSPLLAGDTGELFFGEGSRLTVL.

The chain employs TRBV29-1 and TRBJ2-1; 7 nucleotides match TRBD2. This CDR3 contains 12 residues. V was clipped by 5 bases and J by 7 bases; unmatched bases: 5. Germline V gives CDR1 SQVTM, CDR2 ANQGSEA. The CDR3 region is CSVFWRGNEQFF. CDR3 in DNA: TGCAGCGTTTTCTGGCGGGGGAATGAGCAGTTCTTC.

The chain employs TRBV6-5 and TRBJ1-5, with 10 positions matching TRBD1. Germline-derived CDR1 and CDR2 are MNHEY and SVGAGI. This CDR3 has 15 residues. Trimming at V came to 6 bases and at J to 4 bases, leaving 6 bases not matched to a gene. The CDR3 DNA reads TGTGCCAGCAGACATGACAGGGGGCTAAATCAGCCCCAGCATTTT. Its protein product is CASRHDRGLNQPQHF.

V and J are TRBV19 and TRBJ1-2; 7 nucleotides line up with TRBD1. From germline, CDR1 is LNHDA and CDR2 SQIVND (reference sequence). The CDR3 covers 15 residues. The trim removed 5 bases at V and 6 bases at J, leaving 12 bases unmatched. The CDR3 bases are TGTGCCAGTAGTGCACAGACAGGGTGGGGAGATGGCTACACCTTC. It translates to CASSAQTGWGDGYTF. Based on the CDR3 plus reference TRBV19 and TRBJ1-2, the full variable domain is DGGITQSPKYLFRKEGQNVTLSCEQNLNHDAMYWYRQDPGQGLRLIYYSQIVNDFQKGDIAEGYSVSREKKESFPLTVTSAQKNPTAFYLCASSAQTGWGDGYTFGSGTRLTVV.

The J gene is TRBJ2-4, the V gene TRBV11-2; D may be TRBD1 or TRBD2 (5 bases each). The CDR3 runs to 16 residues. V lost 3 bases and J 2 bases, leaving 14 bases between the germline ends. The germline gives CDR1 SGHAT, CDR2 FQNNGV. CDR3 DNA: TGTGCCAGCAGCTTGTGGGGACGCGGAACCAAAAACATTCAGTACTTC. Protein: CASSLWGRGTKNIQYF.

This chain joins TRBV7-2 and TRBJ1-2; no reliable D call. Looked up from germline, CDR1 is SGHTA and CDR2 is FQGNSA. The CDR3 spans 11 residues. Trimming stripped 1 base from V and 6 bases from J, with 3 bases between. The CDR3 bases are TGTGCCAGCAGCTTAGGGGATGGCTACACCTTC. Its protein is CASSLGDGYTF. Combining the CDR3 with reference TRBV7-2 and TRBJ1-2 gives the whole variable domain GAGVSQSPSNKVTEKGKDVELRCDPISGHTALYWYRQSLGQGLEFLIYFQGNSAPDKSGLPSDRFSAERTGGSVSTLTIQRTQQEDSAVYLCASSLGDGYTFGSGTRLTVV.

This sequence joins TRBV11-2 and TRBJ1-5; D remains unclear. V was shortened by 1 base and J by 7 bases, with 11 bases between the two germline ends. The length of the CDR3 is 14 residues. The germline V gene encodes CDR1 SGHAT and CDR2 FQNNGV. The CDR3 region is CASSLGVGVQPQHF. Written as DNA, the CDR3 is TGTGCCAGCAGCTTAGGAGTTGGGGTCCAGCCCCAGCATTTT.

J is TRBJ1-5 and V is TRBV28; TRBD1 matches at 8 bases. With 7 bases clipped from V and 5 bases from J, the junction kept 10 bases outside the gene matches. Germline CDR1 reads MDHEN; CDR2 reads SYDVKM. CDR3 length: 15 amino acids. The CDR3 protein is CASTVPQGAYQPQHF. For the CDR3, the DNA is TGTGCCAGCACCGTCCCCCAGGGGGCGTATCAGCCCCAGCATTTT.

The gene calls are TRBV3-1 (or the pseudogene TRBV3-2) and TRBJ2-7, with D uncertain. V lost 4 bases to trimming and J lost 6 bases, with 19 bases between them. This CDR3 has 15 amino acids. The germline CDR1 and CDR2 sequences are LGHDT and YNNKEL (reference sequence). In DNA form, the CDR3 reads TGTGCCAGCAGCCCAAATCCCGGGTCTTTAGGCGAGCAGTACTTC. Translated: CASSPNPGSLGEQYF.

The CDR3 here is CSASQGRETQYF. CDR3 bases: TGCAGTGCTAGTCAGGGGCGGGAGACCCAGTACTTC. The chain joins TRBV20-1 to TRBJ2-5, with D possibly being TRBD1 (6 bases). The CDR3 length is 12 residues. With 3 bases removed from V and 5 bases from J, the gap between germline ends came to 10 bases. Germline-derived CDR1 and CDR2 are DFQATT and SNEGSKA (reference sequence).

The gene calls are TRBV5-4 and TRBJ2-2; 9 bases line up with TRBD1. This CDR3 comprises 16 residues. The ends lost 4 bases at V and 6 bases at J; junction bases unmatched: 10. Per germline, CDR1 SGHNT and CDR2 YYREEE (reference sequence). CDR3 in amino acids: CASSLGWTGVSGELFF. For the CDR3, the DNA is TGTGCCAGCAGCCTGGGCTGGACAGGGGTGTCCGGGGAGCTGTTTTTT. Supplemented by reference TRBV5-4 and TRBJ2-2, the full variable domain reads ETGVTQSPTHLIKTRGQQVTLRCSSQSGHNTVSWYQQALGQGPQFIFQYYREEENGRGNFPPRFSGLQFPNYSSELNVNALELDDSALYLCASSLGWTGVSGELFFGEGSRLTVL.

The chain is built from TRBV28 and TRBJ1-2; no reliable D call. The CDR3 covers 14 residues. Germline CDR1 reads MDHEN; CDR2 reads SYDVKM. V was shortened by 7 bases and J by 1 base, with 13 bases between the two germline ends. In nucleotides, the CDR3 is TGTGCCAGCAATCAGGACTTTATTAACTATGGCTACACCTTC. Its protein product is CASNQDFINYGYTF.

The V gene is TRBV24-1, the J gene TRBJ1-1, with TRBD1 as a possible D gene (5 bases). The V end lost 5 bases, the J end lost 2 bases, and 11 bases lay between the germline ends. CDR1 and CDR2 from the germline V gene are KGHDR and SFDVKD. This CDR3 comprises 14 residues. CDR3 sequence (DNA): TGTGCCACCAGTGGAGTCGGGGGTAACACTGAAGCTTTCTTT. Its protein product is CATSGVGGNTEAFF.

This rearrangement joins TRBV29-1 to TRBJ1-1; possibly TRBD1 for D (5 bases). CDR3 length: 14 amino acids. V lost 4 bases and J 4 bases, leaving 16 bases between the germline ends. Germline CDR1 SQVTM, CDR2 ANQGSEA. The DNA of the CDR3 is TGCAGCGTTGGGGGCGGGTCGGAGGGCACTGAAGCTTTCTTT. Its translation is CSVGGGSEGTEAFF. Complete variable domain (other parts from reference TRBV29-1 and TRBJ1-1): SAVISQKPSRDICQRGTSLTIQCQVDSQVTMMFWYRQQPGQSLTLIATANQGSEATYESGFVIDKFPISRPNLTFSTLTVSNMSPEDSSIYLCSVGGGSEGTEAFFGQGTRLTVV.

The chain uses TRBV11-3 and TRBJ2-7; D call uncertain. Deletions cut 3 bases from V and 3 bases from J, with 6 bases between. CDR1 and CDR2 (germline): SGHNT, YENEEA. The CDR3 contains 12 residues. The CDR3 is CASSFIFYEQYF. CDR3 bases: TGTGCCAGCAGCTTTATTTTCTACGAGCAGTACTTC.

This chain links TRBV6-5 with TRBJ2-7, with TRBD1 identical over 10 bases. J gave up 5 bases and V 0 bases, and 7 bases lay outside the gene matches. CDR1 is MNHEY, CDR2 SVGAGI, per germline. The length of the CDR3 is 16 residues. The CDR3 reads CASSYSPGTGVHEQYF. The CDR3 nucleotides read TGTGCCAGCAGTTACTCGCCCGGGACAGGGGTCCACGAGCAGTACTTC.

This sequence joins TRBV12-3 or TRBV12-4 and TRBJ1-4; D is ambiguous. CDR3 length equals 12 residues. V was clipped by 6 bases and J by 5 bases, with 7 bases between them. The CDR3 DNA follows: TGTGCCAGCAGCCCCCGAAATGAAAAACTGTTTTTT. Translated: CASSPRNEKLFF.

The rearrangement links TRBV28 to TRBJ1-1; 7 bases are a match to TRBD1. The ends lost 6 bases at V and 1 base at J; junction bases unmatched: 5. The CDR3 is made up of 14 amino acids. Germline-derived CDR1 and CDR2 are MDHEN and SYDVKM. The CDR3 region is CASSNRQGNTEAFF. Here the CDR3 DNA reads TGTGCCAGCAGCAATCGACAGGGGAACACTGAAGCTTTCTTT.